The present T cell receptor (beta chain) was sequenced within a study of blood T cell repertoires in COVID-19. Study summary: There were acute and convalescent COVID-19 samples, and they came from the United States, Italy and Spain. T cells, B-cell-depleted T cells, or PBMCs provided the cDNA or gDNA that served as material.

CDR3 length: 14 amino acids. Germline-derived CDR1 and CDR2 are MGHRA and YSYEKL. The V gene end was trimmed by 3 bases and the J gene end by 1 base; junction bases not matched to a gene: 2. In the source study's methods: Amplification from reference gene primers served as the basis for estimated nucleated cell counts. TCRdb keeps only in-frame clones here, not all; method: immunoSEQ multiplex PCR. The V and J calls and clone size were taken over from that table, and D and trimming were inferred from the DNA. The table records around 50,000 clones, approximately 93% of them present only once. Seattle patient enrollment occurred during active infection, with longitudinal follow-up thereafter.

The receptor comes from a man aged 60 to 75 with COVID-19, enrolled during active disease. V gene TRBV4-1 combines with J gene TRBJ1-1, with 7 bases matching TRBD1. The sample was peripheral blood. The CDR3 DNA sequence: TGCGCCAGCAGCCAGGGACAGACGAACACTGAAGCTTTCTTT. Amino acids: CASSQGQTNTEAFF.